Each of the 3 T cell receptor beta chains below was sequenced from the same sample in a study of blood T cell repertoires in COVID-19. Clones were read by immunoSEQ multiplex PCR, and TCRdb kept only the in-frame ones, dropping some. The data hold approximately 160,000 clones, with 84% observed a single time. What was sequenced was PBMCs or T cells enriched from blood (not recorded which). The receptors come from a woman aged 45 to 65 who had recovered from COVID-19.

The chain is built from TRBV29-1 and TRBJ2-5, with D possibly TRBD2 on 6 matching bases. CDR1 is SQVTM and CDR2 is ANQGSEA in the germline V gene. The CDR3 totals 13 residues. V shed 3 bases and J shed 4 bases, with 12 bases lying between them. CDR3 protein: CSVDFSGGETQYF. The CDR3 DNA follows: TGCAGCGTTGATTTTAGCGGAGGAGAGACCCAGTACTTC.

This chain uses TRBV24-1 with TRBJ1-5; D is perhaps TRBD1 (5 bases). Germline loops: CDR1 KGHDR, CDR2 SFDVKD. V dropped 7 bases and J dropped 1 base, with 7 bases sitting between them. This CDR3 spans 13 amino acids. CDR3 sequence reads: CATSGGSNQPQHF. The CDR3 coding sequence is TGTGCCACCAGCGGGGGGAGCAATCAGCCCCAGCATTTT.

This clone was counted only a few times. This chain connects TRBV11-2 to TRBJ2-3, with TRBD2 as a possible D gene (5 bases). The germline V and J ends were trimmed by 1 base and 0 bases, with 11 bases remaining between them. Germline-derived CDR1 and CDR2 are SGHAT and FQNNGV. This CDR3 is built from 16 residues. CDR3 region: CASSLGELASTDTQYF. CDR3 DNA: TGTGCCAGCAGCTTAGGGGAGCTGGCGAGCACAGATACGCAGTATTTT.